This T cell receptor beta chain was sequenced during a study of vaccination and CD4 T cells after COVID-19. About the research overall: Typically, post-vaccine samples were obtained a median roughly 75 days after dose two, within a range of 14 to 241. Broader study findings: Median SARS-CoV-2-reactive clonotype numbers rose nonsignificantly, about 21 to 38.

The CDR3 sequence is 15 residues long. The junction had 4 bases not matched to a gene; V was cut back by 5 bases and J by 3 bases. Germline loops: CDR1 MDHEN, CDR2 SYDVKM. The sample's treatment: roughly ten-day PBMC culture with coronavirus spike peptide pools or control peptides (ViraFEST assay). This clonotype has more than one count but fewer than ten. Its antigen is not known. Cultured CD4+ T-cell DNA underwent Oncomine TCR Beta short-read sequencing. MiXCR, run by TCRdb on the PCR reads, gives a single entry per CDR3 protein. Of 11,000 or so distinct CDR3 sequences listed, 40% to 50% were seen once; the top ten hold approximately 18%.

The chain links TRBV28 to TRBJ2-2; 9 positions match TRBD1. This receptor was taken from a human donor with COVID-19. The sequencing input was cultured CD4+ T cells from blood. CDR3 protein: CASSLDRGDTGELFF. The CDR3 bases are TGTGCCAGCAGTCTGGACAGGGGTGACACCGGGGAGCTGTTTTTT.